This T cell receptor beta chain was sequenced during a study of Ad26.COV2.S vaccination and SARS-CoV-2 variants (dated by TCRdb to the early 2020s). Context from the whole study: Donors in the vaccine arm were drawn from COV1001, a multicentre, randomized, double-blind, placebo-controlled phase I-IIa trial testing Ad26.COV2.S in healthy adults. Ad26.COV2.S was administered intramuscularly at 5 x 10^10 or 1 x 10^11 viral particles, either as a single shot or as two shots given 56 days apart. The specificity and breadth of SARS-CoV-2-reactive T cell receptors after Ad26.COV2.S vaccination were assessed by TCRbeta repertoire sequencing. The TCR-sequenced set comprised around 30 samples: about 19 Ad26.COV2.S vaccine recipients, 5 placebo recipients and 8 SARS-CoV-2 convalescent individuals. Participants in the trial were split at random into five groups of five each, receiving low-dose or high-dose Ad26.COV2.S once or twice, or else placebo on both occasions. Blinding of investigators to trial group allocation was maintained during experiments and outcome assessment. The study at large found these results: Comparing responses between vaccine doses or regimens was not something the study was powered to do. Compared with placebo recipients, Ad26.COV2.S recipients showed higher spike-specific TCR breadth (P = 0.0014). Substantial breadth of spike-specific CD8+ and CD4+ T cell responses was reported after vaccination. According to the authors, total T cell responses may have been underestimated by the TCR breadth and depth analyses. Vaccine and placebo recipients had comparable non-spike TCR breadth, which fits with the vaccine containing only spike.

V has 4 bases trimmed and J has 2 bases trimmed; junction bases matching no gene number 7. The CDR3 has 16 amino acids, counting the end cysteine and phenylalanine. Of all the DNA, just the CDR3 is kept, 48 bases in frame from base 1. The germline V gene (reference sequence) provides CDR1 MNHEY and CDR2 SMNVEV. Notes on this clone: What antigen it recognizes has not been identified. No per-base quality is available; no much larger clone lies one base away.

The immunoSEQ Assay was used to sequence TCRbeta CDR3 regions. After extraction, genomic DNA underwent amplification by bias-controlled multiplex PCR, followed by high-throughput sequencing. Regarding the original processing steps: To quantify the absolute abundance of every unique TCRbeta CDR3 region, sequences were collapsed and filtered. T cell fraction was estimated by normalizing TCRbeta template counts to usable DNA, with usable DNA measured through amplification of reference genes found in all nucleated cells. Repertoire TCRs were annotated as SARS-CoV-2-specific by exact matching of V gene, CDR3 amino acid sequence and J gene to a known reactive TCR set. The reference SARS-CoV-2 TCR set was derived from MIRA and filtered for enrichment in COVID-19-positive ImmuneCODE repertoires, a step that removed public or cross-reactive TCRs. Based on the MIRA antigens, annotated TCRs were further analysed at the level of specific ORF or position within ORF. Breadth was defined as the number of annotated unique rearrangements divided by the total number of unique productive rearrangements, and depth was defined as the summed frequency of the annotated unique rearrangements. Two-sided Wilcoxon rank-sum tests were used to compare TCR breadth between groups. Held by TCRdb, this immuneACCESS table contains in-frame sequences only and omits some clones. Under half of the omission traces to an unresolved V gene where checked; the cause of the rest is unknown. For V, J and clone size, that table is used; D and trimming come from the DNA. This sample holds 350,000 to 500,000 clones; 90% were observed only once. About 4.5% of the sample belongs to the ten largest clones.

This specimen's treatment or condition label, per the study, means: 15 to 20 received Ad26.COV2.S at low or high dose, single or two shots; about 5 received placebo; per-sample allocation not given. For vaccine and placebo recipients, repertoires were sequenced using samples collected on day 63 after the first injection. Cohort 1b enrolled around 23 adults aged 18-55 years at a single site in Boston, USA, between 29 July and 7 August 2020. Ad26.COV2.S was a replication-incompetent adenovirus type 26 vector that expressed a prefusion-stabilized SARS-CoV-2 spike protein derived from the original Wuhan strain.

This specimen was peripheral blood, taken in a trial of Ad26.COV2.S vaccine versus placebo. The chain is assembled from TRBV27 and TRBJ1-4; 7 bases in the junction line up with TRBD1. The receptor was derived from a person between 18 and 65 years old who received the Ad26.COV2.S COVID-19 vaccine or a placebo. The nucleotide sequence is given as TGTGCCAGCAGTTCCCAGACAGGGTGGACTAATGAAAAACTGTTTTTT. It translates to CASSSQTGWTNEKLFF.